Detailed here is one T cell receptor beta chain. The sample belongs to a study of OX40 agonist ivuxolimab in advanced cancers. Generated by immunoSEQ multiplex PCR, the TCRdb table keeps only in-frame clones and is missing some. The table has about 83,000 clones, approximately 83% seen once; the top ten hold less than 0.75%. This TCR was sampled from an adult with an advanced solid tumor such as melanoma, head and neck, liver or kidney cancer. Sequencing was performed on CD4+ or CD8+ T cells sorted from blood, taken in a trial of the OX40 agonist ivuxolimab.

The CDR3 DNA sequence: TGTGCCAGCAGCTCCGTGGGCCGGAGAAATTCACCCCTCCACTTT. Translating gives CASSSVGRRNSPLHF. The chain links TRBV5-8 to TRBJ1-6; D remains unclear. Trimming took 3 bases from V and 7 from J, leaving 14 bases between them. The CDR3 has 15 amino acids. From germline, CDR1 is SGHTS and CDR2 YDEGEE. Complete variable domain (other parts from reference TRBV5-8 and TRBJ1-6): EAGVTQSPTHLIKTRGQQATLRCSPISGHTSVYWYQQALGLGLQFLLWYDEGEERNRGNFPPRFSGRQFPNYSSELNVNALELEDSALYLCASSSVGRRNSPLHFGNGTRLTVT.